The 2 T cell receptor beta chains below all came from one sample that was sequenced in a study of shared clonotypes between healthy human individuals. Assay used: immunoSEQ multiplex PCR; TCRdb lists only in-frame clones, some missing. The sample consists of about 680,000 clones, less than 80% of them appearing once. Sequencing was carried out using memory CD4+ T cells sorted from blood. Described subset: CD45RA-negative fraction. The source is a woman aged 25 to 39 in good health.

J is TRBJ1-1 and V is TRBV27; no firm D call. The V gene lost 4 bases and the J gene lost 1 base, with 7 bases spanning the gap. In germline, CDR1 is MNHEY, CDR2 SMNVEV (reference sequence). The CDR3 loop spans 13 amino acids. CDR3 DNA: TGTGCCAGCAGTTGGATCCGGAACACTGAAGCTTTCTTT. As protein: CASSWIRNTEAFF.

The V gene is TRBV4-2, the J gene TRBJ2-6, with no clear D. Germline V gives CDR1 LGHNA, CDR2 YNFKEQ. This CDR3 region has 17 residues. The V end lost 0 bases, the J end lost 2 bases, and 11 bases lay between the germline ends. The chain's CDR3 is CASSQDPGRTGANVLTF. The DNA of the CDR3 is TGTGCCAGCAGCCAAGATCCAGGAAGGACTGGGGCCAACGTCCTGACTTTC.